One T cell receptor beta chain is described in this entry. The clone's antigen remains unknown. No much larger clone is present one base from it, and per-base qualities are unavailable. These data belong to a study of PD-L1 blockade in urothelial cancer (dated by TCRdb to 2017 to 2019). Context from the whole study: Every patient began therapy at some point between 2014 and 2015 and was given atezolizumab 1,200 mg intravenously every 3 weeks. About 90% of the roughly 29 patients were males with bladder-origin urothelial cancer, and about 65% of the 29 reported a prior smoking history. An ECOG performance status of 0 or 1 was recorded for the patients, and 0 to 3 prior chemotherapy regimens had been received by the patients. Blood samples were analyzed at 3 weeks after treatment start (second dose) and at 6 weeks after treatment start. Blood samples yielded a median of roughly 140,000 T cells and more than 80,000 unique TCRs, with median clonality approximately 0.08. The study, an exploratory multi-omic analysis, examined somatic, immune and clinical correlates of response to PD-L1 blockade with atezolizumab in urothelial cancer. Pretreatment tumor samples and matched peripheral blood, collected serially before and after atezolizumab treatment, underwent TCR sequencing. Durable clinical benefit meant progression-free survival longer than 6 months, and TCR features were also tested against progression-free and overall survival. In the same patients, pretreatment tumors underwent whole exome sequencing and RNA sequencing in addition to TCR sequencing. Durable clinical benefit was achieved by nine patients but not by the remaining 20. Under 30 patients had pretreatment blood TCR-seq, about 25 had at least one posttreatment blood collection, and about 25 had tumor TCR-seq. What the work shows at the level of the full study, not this receptor alone: Improved progression-free and overall survival was found to be associated with pretreatment peripheral blood TCR clonality below the median. Among patients with durable benefit, tumor-associated TCR clones showed greater expansion in peripheral blood 3 weeks after treatment started (n ≈ 24, p = 0.022). Because the sample size was small (n ≈ 31) and many of the analyses were exploratory, the results are meant to be hypothesis-generating.

The cohort comprised 30 or so patients with locally advanced or metastatic urothelial carcinoma treated at Memorial Sloan Kettering on a trial protocol. Peripheral blood mononuclear cells were collected from each patient pretreatment and during treatment, giving between 1 and 8 total time points per patient. The Qiagen DNeasy Blood extraction kit was used to purify genomic DNA from total PBMCs and from tumor samples. PBMCs were collected pretreatment and during treatment and were isolated and stored as previously described. To estimate absolute template abundance from read counts, synthetic TCR analog templates were spiked into each PCR. The immunoSEQ assay was used to amplify TCRbeta CDR3 regions from genomic DNA with bias-controlled V and J gene primers. Sequencing of rearranged TCRbeta segments was performed at approximately 20X coverage. Concerning the study's data processing: Clustering was used to correct sequencing errors, and CDR3s were annotated against IMGT to assign V, D and J genes. Only productive TCRbeta rearrangements were used in downstream analyses, excluding out-of-frame or stop-codon sequences. To compute clonality, Shannon entropy was normalized by the log of the number of unique productive sequences and then subtracted from one. Clones differing between time points or between blood and tumor were identified by Fisher's exact test with Benjamini-Hochberg correction at adjusted p below 0.01. TCRdb obtained this table from immuneACCESS and retained in-frame rearrangements with V and J assigned. These tables miss some clones; where compared with another copy, unresolved V genes account for less than half of the shortfall, and the remainder is unexplained. Clonal size and the V and J genes are those of that table, whereas D and trimming came from the DNA. Counted in this sample were 80,000 to 130,000 clones; roughly nine tenths of them appeared once. About 0.92% of the sample belongs to the ten largest clones.

The CDR3 has 15 amino acids, counting the end cysteine and phenylalanine. Only the CDR3 portion is preserved as DNA: 45 bases, with reading frame beginning at the first base. In the germline V gene (reference sequence), CDR1 corresponds to GTSNPN and CDR2 to SVGIG. Unmatched junction bases come to 7, with V trimmed by 0 bases and J by 5 bases. Sequenced material: PBMCs, taken around atezolizumab (anti-PD-L1) treatment. Recombination linked TRBV30 to TRBJ2-5; the central 9 bases match TRBD2. This sequence was found in a woman at least 80 years old with urothelial cancer. This receptor has the CDR3 CAWSVPSGTRETQYF. Here is the DNA: TGTGCCTGGAGTGTACCTAGCGGGACCCGGGAGACCCAGTACTTC. The entire variable domain, with the stretches around the CDR3 drawn from the reference TRBV30 and TRBJ2-5 proteins, is SQTIHQWPATLVQPVGSPLSLECTVEGTSNPNLYWYRQAAGRGLQLLFYSVGIGQISSEVPQNLSASRPQDRQFILSSKKLLLSDSGFYLCAWSVPSGTRETQYFGPGTRLLVL.